This T cell receptor (beta chain) comes out of a study of Ad26.COV2.S vaccination and SARS-CoV-2 variants. Study background: Ad26.COV2.S given intramuscularly, once or twice 56 days apart.

The sample's treatment: 15 to 20 received Ad26.COV2.S at low or high dose, single or two shots; 5 received placebo; per-sample allocation not given. Each sample was drawn 63 days after the first injection (of vaccine or placebo). Findings of the study overall: Spike-specific responses of CD8+ and CD4+ T cells were reported to display substantial breadth after vaccination.

Sequencing was performed with immunoSEQ multiplex PCR; in TCRdb, only in-frame clones are kept and a portion is missing. Here the sample spans about 500,000 clones, roughly nine tenths being singletons. This CDR3 is 16 amino acids long. Germline CDR1 is SGHKS and CDR2 is YYEKEE (reference sequence). V trimming: 3 bases; J trimming: 7 bases; junction bases outside the gene matches: 6. Note on this clone: The antigen remains undetermined.

Sample: peripheral blood, taken in a trial of Ad26.COV2.S vaccine versus placebo. This sequence joins TRBV5-5 and TRBJ1-6; TRBD1 agrees at 11 bases. This TCR was sampled from a person between 18 and 59 years old who received the Ad26.COV2.S COVID-19 vaccine or a placebo. CDR3 bases: TGTGCCAGCAGCTACCAGGGACAGGGGGTCAATTCACCCCTCCACTTT. This sequence encodes CASSYQGQGVNSPLHF.